A single sample is the source of the 26 T cell receptor beta chains below, sequenced in a study of blood T cell repertoires in COVID-19. Method: immunoSEQ multiplex PCR; TCRdb's copy keeps in-frame clones and lacks some. Among approximately 290,000 clones listed, about 89% were seen once. Sequencing used peripheral blood. Receptors originate from a man aged 25-40 years with acute or convalescent COVID-19.

The chain links TRBV27 to TRBJ1-4; TRBD1 is a possible D gene (5 bases). The CDR3 is 14 residues long. CDR1 MNHEY and CDR2 SMNVEV come from the germline V gene (reference sequence). Between the trimmed V and J ends, which lost 2 bases and 8 bases, there was a span of 12 bases. CDR3 residues: CASSLKGRGEKLFF. As DNA, the CDR3 is TGTGCCAGCAGTTTAAAGGGGCGCGGAGAAAAACTGTTTTTT. Full variable domain (missing parts from reference TRBV27 and TRBJ1-4): EAQVTQNPRYLITVTGKKLTVTCSQNMNHEYMSWYRQDPGLGLRQIYYSMNVEVTDKGDVPEGYKVSRKEKRNFPLILESPSPNQTSLYFCASSLKGRGEKLFFGSGTQLSVL.

The chain recombines TRBV6-2 or TRBV6-3 with TRBJ1-5; tentatively, D is TRBD1 (6 bases). V was pared by 1 base and J by 0 bases, with 19 bases between. The CDR3 contains 19 residues. Looked up from germline, CDR1 is MNHEY and CDR2 is SVGEGT. The CDR3: CASSYLVGHSTDSNQPQHF. The DNA of the CDR3 is TGTGCCAGCAGTTACTTGGTGGGACACTCAACCGATAGCAATCAGCCCCAGCATTTT.

This clone was counted between two and nine times. One end of the junction does not line up with germline, which may come from a read error. The gene calls are TRBV6-5 and TRBJ2-7; D gene unclear. This CDR3 has 12 amino acids. The germline CDR1 and CDR2 sequences are MNHEY and SVGAGI. The DNA for the CDR3 is TGTGCCAGCGGTTTGTTGTCCTCCGAGCAGTACTTC. Protein sequence: CASGLLSSEQYF.

V and J are TRBV14 and TRBJ2-1; 11 positions agree with TRBD1. V lost 3 bases and J lost 4; bases outside the gene matches: 5. The CDR3 has 16 residues. In germline, CDR1 is SGHDN, CDR2 FVKESK. The CDR3 sequence is CASSHRGQGAYNEQFF. CDR3 sequence (DNA): TGTGCCAGCAGCCATCGCGGACAGGGGGCGTACAATGAGCAGTTCTTC.

The chain carries TRBV19 and TRBJ1-5, with D hard to call. The germline V and J ends were trimmed by 1 base and 8 bases, with 15 bases remaining between them. The CDR3 contains 15 residues. The V gene's germline CDR1 is LNHDA and CDR2 SQIVND (reference sequence). CDR3 protein: CASSIVRPRNEPQHF. CDR3 DNA sequence: TGTGCCAGTAGTATAGTAAGGCCGAGGAATGAGCCCCAGCATTTT. The full variable domain, its missing parts supplied by reference TRBV19 and TRBJ1-5, is DGGITQSPKYLFRKEGQNVTLSCEQNLNHDAMYWYRQDPGQGLRLIYYSQIVNDFQKGDIAEGYSVSREKKESFPLTVTSAQKNPTAFYLCASSIVRPRNEPQHFGDGTRLSIL.

The rearrangement links TRBV6-5 to TRBJ2-1; 9 bases are a match to TRBD1. V dropped 3 bases and J dropped 1; count of bases not matched to a gene: 4. Germline V CDR1 and CDR2: MNHEY, SVGAGI. The CDR3 extends over 16 amino acids. The CDR3 protein is CASSYEGQGSYNEQFF. The CDR3 DNA reads as TGTGCCAGCAGTTATGAGGGACAGGGATCCTACAATGAGCAGTTCTTC.

This chain connects TRBV2 to TRBJ2-3; 9 bases map to TRBD2. The length of the CDR3 is 16 residues. Germline V CDR1 and CDR2: SNHLY, FYNNEI. Trimming removed 3 bases from V and 3 bases from J; junction bases left unmatched: 7. The CDR3 sequence is CASSEASGRRTDTQYF. DNA for the CDR3: TGTGCCAGCAGTGAGGCCAGCGGGAGGAGAACAGATACGCAGTATTTT.

This clone showed up just once. This chain links TRBV5-1 with TRBJ2-3; 12 bases align to TRBD2. The V gene's germline CDR1 is SGHRS and CDR2 YFSETQ. Trimming took 3 bases from V and 3 from J; bases not matched to a gene: 8. This CDR3 spans 17 amino acids. CDR3 nucleotide sequence: TGCGCCAGCAGCTCAGGACTAGCGGGACCGGTGACAGATACGCAGTATTTT. Its translation: CASSSGLAGPVTDTQYF.

The chain employs TRBV6-5 and TRBJ2-3; unclear D gene. The CDR3 consists of 15 residues. Germline lookup yields CDR1 MNHEY and CDR2 SVGAGI. The V end was cut by 7 bases, the J end by 4 bases, with 18 bases between. The chain's CDR3 is CASIDPPFYPDTQYF. CDR3 coding DNA: TGTGCCAGCATCGATCCCCCCTTCTACCCAGATACGCAGTATTTT.

This chain uses TRBV27 with TRBJ1-6, with D perhaps matching TRBD1 (6 bases). V was trimmed by 5 bases and J by 9 bases, leaving 17 bases between them. From germline, CDR1 is MNHEY and CDR2 SMNVEV (reference sequence). The CDR3 runs to 15 residues. The CDR3 DNA reads as TGTGCCAGCAGTGCCTTGTTACAGGGATTTTCACCCCTCCACTTT. Its translation is CASSALLQGFSPLHF.

The chain is built from TRBV18 and TRBJ1-1; D is possibly TRBD1 (5 bases). The ends were cut back, 4 bases at V and 6 bases at J, with 21 bases in the middle. This CDR3 is built from 16 residues. Germline V gene lookup returns CDR1 KGHSH and CDR2 LQKENI. CDR3 nucleotide sequence: TGTGCCAGCTCACAAGATTTGGGACTGCGGGGGTCTGAAGCTTTCTTT. It codes for CASSQDLGLRGSEAFF.

The chain has TRBV4-1 and TRBJ2-7; no firm D call. The V gene lost 0 bases and the J gene lost 7 bases, with 10 bases spanning the gap. Per the germline V gene, CDR1 is MGHRA and CDR2 is YSYEKL. The CDR3 is 13 residues long. In DNA form, the CDR3 reads TGCGCCAGCAGCCAAGACCAGGCTTTGGAGCAGTACTTC. Residues: CASSQDQALEQYF.

The chain couples TRBV5-1 to TRBJ2-7; 12 nucleotides agree with TRBD2. Germline trimming cut 0 bases from V and 5 bases from J; bases unmatched to any gene: 6. This CDR3 comprises 16 residues. The germline V gene has CDR1 SGHRS and CDR2 YFSETQ. CDR3 DNA: TGCGCCAGCAGCTTGGGACTAGCGGGAGAAGGGAACGAGCAGTACTTC. As protein: CASSLGLAGEGNEQYF.

The chain couples TRBV1 to TRBJ1-5; whether TRBD1, the table's D call, matches the DNA was not checked. TRBV1 is marked as a pseudogene. The CDR3 loop spans 18 amino acids. CDR3 in DNA: TGCACCAGCAGCCCCGGGCCAGGGGCCCGATATAGCAATCAGCCCCAGCATTTT. This gives the protein CTSSPGPGARYSNQPQHF.

The chain employs TRBV7-9 and TRBJ1-2; possible D gene TRBD1, 6 bases. V was pared by 5 bases and J by 5 bases, with 9 bases between. This CDR3 spans 12 amino acids. Germline values: CDR1 SEHNR, CDR2 FQNEAQ (reference sequence). CDR3 sequence reads: CASSDQGYGYTF. The CDR3 bases are TGTGCCAGCAGCGATCAGGGGTATGGCTACACCTTC.

This chain connects TRBV7-9 to TRBJ1-2, with no clear D. The ends were cut back, 1 base at V and 6 bases at J, with 9 bases in the middle. Germline CDR1 and CDR2: SEHNR and FQNEAQ (reference sequence). This CDR3 has 13 amino acids. The CDR3 DNA reads TGTGCCAGCAGCTTAGACATGTCCAATGGCTACACCTTC. It yields the protein CASSLDMSNGYTF. Looking up the rest from reference TRBV7-9 and TRBJ1-2 gives the full variable domain: DTGVSQNPRHKITKRGQNVTFRCDPISEHNRLYWYRQTLGQGPEFLTYFQNEAQLEKSRLLSDRFSAERPKGSFSTLEIQRTEQGDSAMYLCASSLDMSNGYTFGSGTRLTVV.

The chain uses TRBV6-5 and TRBJ1-6; TRBD1 might be the D (6 bases). This CDR3 region has 15 residues. V was clipped by 6 bases and J by 5 bases, with 14 bases between them. Germline V gene sequence: CDR1 MNHEY, CDR2 SVGAGI. The CDR3 DNA reads TGTGCCAGCAGACCTACAGGGTGGAATAATTCACCCCTCCACTTT. This gives the protein CASRPTGWNNSPLHF.

The rearrangement joins TRBV29-1 to TRBJ1-2, with D possibly being TRBD1 (6 bases). CDR1 is SQVTM, CDR2 ANQGSEA, per germline. The CDR3 sequence is 14 residues long. V was cut by 5 bases and J by 8 bases, with 21 bases left in between. The chain's CDR3 is CSVWTLTGSAGYTF. In DNA form, the CDR3 reads TGCAGCGTTTGGACCCTAACAGGGAGTGCAGGCTACACCTTC.

The V gene is TRBV30, the J gene TRBJ1-3; 7 bases fit TRBD1. V lost 4 bases, J lost 7 bases, and 7 bases stayed unmatched. This CDR3 contains 13 residues. Germline loops: CDR1 GTSNPN, CDR2 SVGIG (reference sequence). CDR3 DNA sequence: TGTGCCTGGAAAGTACAGGGGCTCAACACCATATATTTT. Residues: CAWKVQGLNTIYF.

V and J are TRBV19 and TRBJ2-4; TRBD1 is a possible D gene (5 bases). CDR3 length equals 15 residues. V lost 4 bases, J lost 8 bases, and 18 bases lay in between. Germline V gene lookup returns CDR1 LNHDA and CDR2 SQIVND (reference sequence). The CDR3 spells CASSTDMTVADIQYF. CDR3 coding DNA: TGTGCCAGTAGTACAGACATGACAGTGGCGGACATTCAGTACTTC.

The rearrangement uses TRBV19 and TRBJ1-1, with D tentatively TRBD1 (5 bases). Per the germline V gene, CDR1 is LNHDA and CDR2 is SQIVND (reference sequence). CDR3 length: 13 residues. Trimming shortened V by 9 bases and J by 4 bases, and 15 bases separated the two germline ends. CDR3 protein: CASQSQGSTEAFF. In DNA form, the CDR3 reads TGTGCCAGCCAATCTCAGGGATCCACTGAAGCTTTCTTT.

This sequence joins TRBV5-1 and TRBJ2-1; 8 bases fit TRBD2. Germline loops: CDR1 SGHRS, CDR2 YFSETQ. The CDR3 extends over 16 amino acids. V lost 6 bases to trimming and J lost 2 bases; unmatched junction nucleotides: 10. Written as DNA, the CDR3 is TGCGCCAGCATCGCGTATGCGGGAGGCGCCTACAATGAGCAGTTCTTC. The encoded protein is CASIAYAGGAYNEQFF.

The chain carries TRBV28 and TRBJ2-3; possibly TRBD2 for D (5 bases). Germline-derived CDR1 and CDR2 are MDHEN and SYDVKM. The CDR3 contains 15 residues. V was pared by 8 bases and J by 0 bases, with 15 bases between. CDR3 sequence (DNA): TGTGCCAGCGCCCTGGGCGGGCGGAGCACAGATACGCAGTATTTT. Its protein is CASALGGRSTDTQYF. The variable domain in full, completed from reference TRBV28 and TRBJ2-3, reads DVKVTQSSRYLVKRTGEKVFLECVQDMDHENMFWYRQDPGLGLRLIYFSYDVKMKEKGDIPEGYSVSREKKERFSLILESASTNQTSMYLCASALGGRSTDTQYFGPGTRLTVL.

The chain recombines TRBV11-3 with TRBJ2-7; the D gene is possibly TRBD2 (6 bases). V was shortened by 1 base and J by 6 bases, with 13 bases between the two germline ends. The CDR3 covers 14 residues. The germline V gene encodes CDR1 SGHNT and CDR2 YENEEA. The CDR3: CASSLGLVGSEQYF. CDR3 bases: TGTGCCAGCAGCTTAGGACTAGTTGGTAGCGAGCAGTACTTC. Full variable domain (outside the CDR3, taken from reference TRBV11-3 and TRBJ2-7): EAGVVQSPRYKIIEKKQPVAFWCNPISGHNTLYWYLQNLGQGPELLIRYENEEAVDDSQLPKDRFSAERLKGVDSTLKIQPAELGDSAVYLCASSLGLVGSEQYFGPGTRLTVT.

This clone was counted a single time. V usage is TRBV6-4 and J usage is TRBJ2-7; D perhaps matches TRBD2 (5 bases). The CDR3 length is 14 residues. CDR1 and CDR2 (germline): MRHNA, SNTAGT. V lost 4 bases to trimming and J lost 6 bases, with 16 bases between them. The CDR3 nucleotides are TGTGCCAGCAGTGGAGAGGGAGCATGCTCCGAGCAGTACTTC. Translating gives CASSGEGACSEQYF.

This clone was seen just once. This CDR3 is CASSNGLAVQETQYF. The CDR3 DNA follows: TGCGCCAGCAGCAACGGACTAGCGGTTCAAGAGACCCAGTACTTC. V and J are TRBV5-1 and TRBJ2-5; 10 bases map to TRBD2. Trimming cost V 4 bases and J 2 bases; bases outside gene matches: 5. This CDR3 has 15 amino acids. From germline, CDR1 is SGHRS and CDR2 YFSETQ.